Detailed here is one T cell receptor (beta chain). The data derive from a study of shared clonotypes between healthy human individuals. The overall study: Serving as donors were a couple of women and three men, whose ages spanned 18 to 49.

V shed 5 bases and J 9 bases; nucleotides not matched to a gene: 12. The CDR3 totals 16 residues. Germline CDR1 SEHNR, CDR2 FQNEAQ (reference sequence). The naive CD8 population came from CD45RO-negative cells selected for CCR7, without terminally differentiated effector memory CD45RA+ cells. In replicate PCRs of sorted subsets, approximately 200 ng DNA, approximately 30,000 T cell genomes, was used. The table came from immunoSEQ multiplex PCR; TCRdb's copy has only in-frame clones and leaves some out. The sample lists about 680,000 clones, approximately 90% occurring once. The clonotype originates from a man under 40 in good health. The genes are TRBV7-9 and TRBJ2-1; 11 bases are a match to TRBD2. What was sequenced was naive CD8+ T cells sorted from blood. Here the CDR3 reads CASSRDPGLAAPEQFF. In DNA, the CDR3 is TGTGCCAGCAGCCGAGACCCGGGACTAGCGGCCCCTGAGCAGTTCTTC. The whole variable domain, remainder taken from reference TRBV7-9 and TRBJ2-1, is DTGVSQNPRHKITKRGQNVTFRCDPISEHNRLYWYRQTLGQGPEFLTYFQNEAQLEKSRLLSDRFSAERPKGSFSTLEIQRTEQGDSAMYLCASSRDPGLAAPEQFFGPGTRLTVL.